This T cell receptor beta chain was sequenced in a study of T cells in Graves' hyperthyroidism and ophthalmopathy. Findings of the study overall: In the analysis, a 13 V-J model separated ophthalmopathy from stable hyperthyroidism.

This clonotype was recorded at least ten times. What it binds is not known. Recently diagnosed hyperthyroidism of less than 2 months' duration affected patients aged 18 to 65. V shed 0 bases and J shed 4 bases, with 6 bases lying between them. In germline, CDR1 is MNHEY, CDR2 SMNVEV (reference sequence). The CDR3 spans 13 residues. Authors of the study amplified TCR beta CDR3 regions from RNA transcripts. HTBI primers drove first-round RT-PCR of the TCR CDR3. TCRdb called the multiplex PCR reads again in MiXCR, with one record for every CDR3 protein. The table lists hundreds of thousands of distinct CDR3 sequences, about a sixth of them singletons.

Sequences were obtained from blood. The rearrangement uses TRBV27 and TRBJ1-1; possibly TRBD1 for D (5 bases). The clonotype comes from a woman between 18 and 29 years old with Graves' hyperthyroidism. The CDR3 sequence: CASSLSGATEAFF. DNA of the CDR3: TGTGCCAGCAGTTTATCAGGGGCCACTGAAGCTTTCTTT.